The 17 T cell receptor beta chains given below trace back to one sample, sequenced in a study of early T cells in non-severe SARS-CoV-2 infection. TCRdb called the 5' RACE reads again in MiXCR, with one record for every CDR3 protein. The profile shows about 49,000 distinct CDR3 sequences, 10% to 15% of them singletons. What was sequenced was whole blood. The receptors come from an adult who was a healthcare worker with PCR-confirmed SARS-CoV-2 infection or an uninfected control (not recorded which).

The J gene is TRBJ1-4, the V gene TRBV6-5, with 7 bases fitting TRBD1. With 5 bases clipped from V and 7 bases from J, the junction kept 7 bases outside the gene matches. Germline assignment: CDR1 MNHEY and CDR2 SVGAGI. This CDR3 contains 14 residues. For the CDR3, the DNA is TGTGCCAGCAGTCGGGACAGTGGGAGTGAAAAACTGTTTTTT. As protein: CASSRDSGSEKLFF.

The sample holds a few counts of this clonotype. This chain joins TRBV6-1 and TRBJ2-1; a weak D match, TRBD1 (6 bases). V was trimmed by 4 bases and J by 5 bases, leaving 9 bases between them. The CDR3 spans 13 residues. The germline V gene encodes CDR1 MNHNS and CDR2 SASEGT. The CDR3: CASSAGVNNEQFF. In DNA form, the CDR3 reads TGTGCCAGCAGTGCAGGGGTAAACAATGAGCAGTTCTTC.

This clonotype was counted only a few times. V and J are TRBV5-1 and TRBJ2-3, with 12 bases lining up with TRBD2. The V segment lost 4 bases and the J segment 3 bases; nucleotides outside the gene matches: 6. This CDR3 region has 16 residues. The germline V gene encodes CDR1 SGHRS and CDR2 YFSETQ. CDR3 in amino acids: CASSARLAGVTDTQYF. In DNA, the CDR3 is TGCGCCAGCAGCGCCCGACTAGCGGGAGTGACAGATACGCAGTATTTT. Looking up the rest from reference TRBV5-1 and TRBJ2-3 gives the full variable domain: KAGVTQTPRYLIKTRGQQVTLSCSPISGHRSVSWYQQTPGQGLQFLFEYFSETQRNKGNFPGRFSGRQFSNSRSEMNVSTLELGDSALYLCASSARLAGVTDTQYFGPGTRLTVL.

The gene calls are TRBV5-5 and TRBJ2-1; D is unresolved. With 2 bases removed from V and 8 bases from J, the gap between germline ends came to 14 bases. CDR3 size: 14 residues. The V gene's germline CDR1 is SGHKS and CDR2 YYEKEE (reference sequence). In DNA, the CDR3 is TGTGCCAGCAGCTTAGGATCCGCCTCCCATGAGCAGTTCTTC. Its protein product is CASSLGSASHEQFF.

This clonotype was detected many times. V gene TRBV7-3 combines with J gene TRBJ2-1; 11 positions match TRBD1. The CDR3 spans 14 residues. Germline trimming cut 3 bases from V and 5 bases from J; bases unmatched to any gene: 0. The germline V gene encodes CDR1 SGHTA and CDR2 FQGTGA. The CDR3 coding sequence is TGTGCCAGCAGCTTGGACAGGGGGCACAATGAGCAGTTCTTC. It is translated as CASSLDRGHNEQFF. The entire variable domain, with the rest obtained from reference TRBV7-3 and TRBJ2-1, is as follows: GAGVSQTPSNKVTEKGKYVELRCDPISGHTALYWYRQSLGQGPEFLIYFQGTGAADDSGLPNDRFFAVRPEGSVSTLKIQRTERGDSAVYLCASSLDRGHNEQFFGPGTRLTVL.

This clonotype was detected only a few times. The rearrangement uses TRBV5-1 and TRBJ1-3; 10 bases are shared with TRBD1. This CDR3 is built from 15 residues. V lost 4 bases, J lost 2 bases, and 3 bases stayed unmatched. Germline V gene data show CDR1 as SGHRS and CDR2 as YFSETQ. For the CDR3, the DNA is TGCGCCAGCAGCCCCGGACAGGGGGCTGGAAACACCATATATTTT. It specifies CASSPGQGAGNTIYF.

For this clonotype: A much larger clone lies a single base off, so this may be a read error. The conserved phenylalanine or tryptophan normally closing the CDR3 is absent here, so this likely arose from a read error. The DNA is left out, because the CDR3 cannot be placed on it with certainty; the CDR3 is given as TCRdb lists it. The chain employs TRBV29-1 and TRBJ2-1; the D call of TRBD1 is as the table states it, not checked on the DNA. Germline assignment: CDR1 SQVTM and CDR2 ANQGSEA. The CDR3 is 11 residues long, counting both termini. CDR3 loop: CSVEDRGRVPL.

The chain combines TRBV19 with TRBJ2-1; 12 bases agree with TRBD1. CDR3 length: 15 residues. Germline V gene sequence: CDR1 LNHDA, CDR2 SQIVND (reference sequence). The J segment lost 5 bases and the V segment lost 6 bases, leaving 5 bases of the junction unmatched. This CDR3 reads CASSPWDRGHNEQFF. The CDR3 DNA sequence: TGTGCCAGTAGCCCCTGGGACAGGGGGCACAATGAGCAGTTCTTC. The full variable domain, its missing parts supplied by reference TRBV19 and TRBJ2-1, is DGGITQSPKYLFRKEGQNVTLSCEQNLNHDAMYWYRQDPGQGLRLIYYSQIVNDFQKGDIAEGYSVSREKKESFPLTVTSAQKNPTAFYLCASSPWDRGHNEQFFGPGTRLTVL.

The J gene is TRBJ1-4, the V gene TRBV11-2; no reliable D call. V shed 6 bases and J shed 3 bases, with 11 bases lying between them. From germline, CDR1 is SGHAT and CDR2 FQNNGV. The CDR3 is 14 amino acids. CDR3 region: CASSLTAANEKLFF. DNA of the CDR3: TGTGCCAGCAGTCTTACAGCGGCTAATGAAAAACTGTTTTTT. The full variable domain, completed using reference TRBV11-2 and TRBJ1-4, is EAGVAQSPRYKIIEKRQSVAFWCNPISGHATLYWYQQILGQGPKLLIQFQNNGVVDDSQLPKDRFSAERLKGVDSTLKIQPAKLEDSAVYLCASSLTAANEKLFFGSGTQLSVL.

This clonotype was picked up a small number of times. V gene TRBV3-1 combines with J gene TRBJ1-6; D gene uncertain. V dropped 4 bases and J dropped 4 bases, with 11 bases sitting between them. CDR1 is LGHDT and CDR2 is YNNKEL in the germline V gene (reference sequence). This CDR3 is 15 amino acids long. CDR3 sequence reads: CASSPGSPYNSPLHF. The CDR3 DNA follows: TGTGCCAGCAGCCCGGGGTCCCCTTATAATTCACCCCTCCACTTT.

This clonotype was detected a few times. The CDR3 spells CASRPSGSRTGELFF. The CDR3 DNA reads TGTGCCAGCAGACCAAGCGGGAGCAGGACCGGGGAGCTGTTTTTT. The J gene is TRBJ2-2, the V gene TRBV6-2 or TRBV6-3; TRBD2 matches at 8 bases. The CDR3 extends over 15 amino acids. V lost 6 bases and J lost 5; bases outside the gene matches: 8. Per germline, CDR1 MNHEY and CDR2 SVGEGT.

V usage is TRBV24-1 and J usage is TRBJ2-3, with 9 bases identical to TRBD2. Germline V gene sequence: CDR1 KGHDR, CDR2 SFDVKD. The trim removed 1 base at V and 1 base at J, leaving 5 bases unmatched. The CDR3 spans 17 residues. The CDR3 sequence: CATSDLSTSGGTDTQYF. The CDR3 bases are TGTGCCACCAGTGATTTATCGACTAGCGGAGGCACAGATACGCAGTATTTT.

The chain combines TRBV5-1 with TRBJ2-1; 11 nucleotides agree with TRBD2. V lost 3 bases, J lost 4 bases, and 6 bases stayed unmatched. Germline-derived CDR1 and CDR2 are SGHRS and YFSETQ. This CDR3 is built from 16 residues. In DNA, the CDR3 is TGCGCCAGCAGCTGGGGACTAGCGGAGGGGTACAATGAGCAGTTCTTC. Translation: CASSWGLAEGYNEQFF.

This chain joins TRBV3-1 and TRBJ1-2; tentative D call: TRBD1 (5 bases). The CDR3 totals 14 residues. The germline CDR1 and CDR2 sequences are LGHDT and YNNKEL (reference sequence). V lost 4 bases and J lost 7, with 16 bases in between. CDR3 sequence reads: CASSPSYRSFGYTF. CDR3 in DNA: TGTGCCAGCAGCCCTTCTTACAGGTCGTTTGGCTACACCTTC.

In its sample, this clonotype was seen many times. This chain connects TRBV28 to TRBJ1-5, with 8 bases identical to TRBD1. CDR3 size: 15 residues. Germline values: CDR1 MDHEN, CDR2 SYDVKM. The V and J ends lost 5 bases and 3 bases, in that order; junction bases with no gene match: 6. The CDR3 nucleotides are TGTGCCAGCAGTGCCGACAGGGGCCTCAATCAGCCCCAGCATTTT. This gives the protein CASSADRGLNQPQHF.

This clonotype showed up many times. This chain joins TRBV7-2 and TRBJ2-7; TRBD2 is a possible D gene (5 bases). This CDR3 spans 14 amino acids. Per the germline V gene, CDR1 is SGHTA and CDR2 is FQGNSA. Trimming took off 4 bases at V and 3 bases at J, with 13 bases between the two ends. CDR3: CASSYTRTLYEQYF. For the CDR3, the DNA is TGTGCCAGCAGCTATACTAGGACCCTCTACGAGCAGTACTTC.

This clonotype qualifies as medium-sized (0.01 to 0.1%). The chain carries TRBV30 and TRBJ1-5; tentatively, D is TRBD1 (6 bases). The V gene lost 2 bases and the J gene lost 0 bases, with 14 bases spanning the gap. Germline V gives CDR1 GTSNPN, CDR2 SVGIG (reference sequence). This CDR3 is built from 16 residues. The CDR3 DNA reads TGTGCCTGGAGTAGGGGGGCAATCCCTAGCAATCAGCCCCAGCATTTT. Translation: CAWSRGAIPSNQPQHF.